The 9 T cell receptor beta chains reported below all come from one sample, sequenced in a study of technical replicates of blood from a handful of donors. Here immunoSEQ multiplex PCR was the method, and the copy in TCRdb shows in-frame clones only, minus some. The sample holds 60,000 to 75,000 clones, 95% to 97% seen once. Sequenced: T cells isolated from PBMCs. The receptors come from a human donor in good health.

The V call is TRBV7-6, the J call TRBJ2-1; 9 bases are a match to TRBD2. Germline V gives CDR1 SGHVS, CDR2 FNYEAQ. The CDR3 totals 14 residues. J lost 8 bases, V lost 3 bases, and 5 bases had no gene match. CDR3 coding DNA: TGTGCCAGCAGCTTTGCGGGAGGGGGGCATGAGCAGTTCTTC. Translating it yields CASSFAGGGHEQFF.

The rearrangement uses TRBV7-2 and TRBJ2-1; 9 positions agree with TRBD2. Trimming cost V 5 bases and J 4 bases; bases outside gene matches: 3. Per germline, CDR1 SGHTA and CDR2 FQGNSA. The CDR3 sequence is 14 residues long. CDR3 DNA sequence: TGTGCCAGCAGCCCTAGCGGGGTTTACAATGAGCAGTTCTTC. As protein: CASSPSGVYNEQFF.

The chain employs TRBV7-9 and TRBJ2-1, with a possible D match to TRBD1 (5 bases). The CDR3 contains 16 residues. V lost 3 bases and J lost 6, with 18 bases in between. Germline V gene lookup returns CDR1 SEHNR and CDR2 FQNEAQ (reference sequence). CDR3 in amino acids: CASSFIRQGVGNEQFF. The CDR3 region has the DNA TGTGCCAGCAGCTTTATCCGCCAGGGCGTTGGCAATGAGCAGTTCTTC.

The chain joins TRBV29-1 to TRBJ1-5; tentatively, D is TRBD1 (5 bases). The V gene lost 1 base and the J gene lost 7 bases, with 8 bases spanning the gap. The CDR3 covers 12 residues. In germline, CDR1 is SQVTM, CDR2 ANQGSEA. As DNA, the CDR3 is TGCAGCGTTGAAGTCGGGGGACAGCCCCAGCATTTT. Translated: CSVEVGGQPQHF.

The CDR3, as DNA: TGTGCCAGCAGCCAAGGCCCAGGGAACACTGAAGCTTTCTTT. This encodes CASSQGPGNTEAFF. The rearrangement links TRBV4-2 to TRBJ1-1; D unclear. The V end lost 1 base, the J end lost 1 base, and 7 bases lay between the germline ends. The CDR3 consists of 14 residues. Germline-derived CDR1 and CDR2 are LGHNA and YNFKEQ.

The chain couples TRBV13 to TRBJ2-2, with D uncertain. Trimming shortened V by 5 bases and J by 6 bases, and 4 bases separated the two germline ends. This CDR3 region has 11 residues. Germline loops: CDR1 PRHDT, CDR2 FYEKMQ (reference sequence). The CDR3 protein is CASSPAGELFF. The CDR3, as DNA: TGTGCCAGCAGCCCCGCCGGGGAGCTGTTTTTT.

CDR3: CASTRDRGYGYTF. The CDR3 nucleotides read TGCGCCAGCACCCGGGACAGGGGGTATGGCTACACCTTC. The rearrangement links TRBV5-1 to TRBJ1-2, with 11 bases identical to TRBD1. This CDR3 is 13 amino acids long. The germline CDR1 and CDR2 sequences are SGHRS and YFSETQ. The V segment lost 6 bases and the J segment 5 bases; nucleotides outside the gene matches: 3.

The chain uses TRBV20-1 and TRBJ2-1; D ambiguous. Trimming pared 7 bases from V and 5 bases from J, leaving 6 bases between. The CDR3 length is 10 residues. CDR1 is DFQATT, CDR2 SNEGSKA, per germline (reference sequence). The CDR3 region has the DNA TGCAGTGTCATAGACAATGAGCAGTTCTTC. Protein sequence: CSVIDNEQFF.

The chain couples TRBV5-6 to TRBJ2-2; no firm D call. Per the germline V gene, CDR1 is SGHDT and CDR2 is YYEEEE. This CDR3 comprises 12 residues. V was cut by 2 bases and J by 5 bases, with 4 bases left in between. The CDR3 is CASSFMTGELFF. Written as DNA, the CDR3 is TGTGCCAGCAGCTTCATGACCGGGGAGCTGTTTTTT.